This entry lists 9 T cell receptor beta chains sequenced from one sample in a study of cytomegalovirus exposure and HLA in healthy donors. PCR employed 60 Vbeta and 13 Jbeta primers. The data were produced by immunoSEQ multiplex PCR, yet TCRdb's version contains in-frame clones alone and is incomplete. This sample's table has 90,000 to 130,000 clones. Sequencing was carried out using PBMCs. The receptors were sampled from a man between 35 and 55 years old in good health and CMV-seropositive.

V usage is TRBV6-5 and J usage is TRBJ1-2; 7 nucleotides match TRBD1. There are 14 residues in the CDR3. With V trimmed by 6 bases and J by 5 bases, 9 bases remained unmatched. Germline CDR1 and CDR2: MNHEY and SVGAGI. DNA for the CDR3: TGTGCCAGCAGCACCAGGGGCAGGGGGTATGGCTACACCTTC. Its protein is CASSTRGRGYGYTF.

The genes are TRBV5-6 and TRBJ2-7; D not certain. V gave up 0 bases and J gave up 2 bases, with 6 bases separating them. This CDR3 contains 13 residues. The germline V gene has CDR1 SGHDT and CDR2 YYEEEE. CDR3 residues: CASSLGPAYEQYF. The CDR3, as DNA: TGTGCCAGCAGCTTGGGTCCAGCCTACGAGCAGTACTTC.

The V call is TRBV10-2, the J call TRBJ2-1, with D tentatively TRBD2 (6 bases). The CDR3 spans 12 residues. The germline V gene has CDR1 WSHSY and CDR2 SAAADI. V lost 9 bases to trimming and J lost 7 bases, with 13 bases between them. This CDR3 is CASTGTLNEQFF. The CDR3 coding sequence is TGCGCCAGTACCGGGACTTTAAATGAGCAGTTCTTC.

This chain connects TRBV7-3 to TRBJ2-7; 10 bases are a match to TRBD2. Germline V gene sequence: CDR1 SGHTA, CDR2 FQGTGA. The CDR3 extends over 14 amino acids. The J segment lost 3 bases and the V segment lost 2 bases, leaving 1 base of the junction unmatched. Here the CDR3 reads CASSLLAGDYEQYF. CDR3 in DNA: TGTGCCAGCAGCTTACTAGCGGGAGACTACGAGCAGTACTTC.

This sequence joins TRBV19 and TRBJ1-1; 7 positions agree with TRBD1. CDR3 length: 14 amino acids. The germline V gene has CDR1 LNHDA and CDR2 SQIVND (reference sequence). V dropped 5 bases and J dropped 11; count of bases not matched to a gene: 14. DNA of the CDR3: TGTGCCAGTAGTCTAGCAGGGACAGCCCTTGGGGCTTTCTTT. Residues: CASSLAGTALGAFF.

V gene TRBV28 combines with J gene TRBJ1-1; 7 bases line up with TRBD1. CDR3 length: 15 amino acids. Looked up from germline, CDR1 is MDHEN and CDR2 is SYDVKM. The junction had 7 bases not matched to a gene; V was cut back by 5 bases and J by 1 base. DNA for the CDR3: TGTGCCAGCAGTGGGACAGCAAGGGAGAACACTGAAGCTTTCTTT. This codes for CASSGTARENTEAFF.

This chain connects TRBV5-1 to TRBJ2-3; 7 bases agree with TRBD2. The V and J ends lost 0 bases and 4 bases, in that order; junction bases with no gene match: 5. CDR1 and CDR2 (germline): SGHRS, YFSETQ. The length of the CDR3 is 15 residues. The CDR3 bases are TGCGCCAGCAGCTTGGAGGCGGGAGCGGCAGATACGCAGTATTTT. Amino acid sequence: CASSLEAGAADTQYF.

This rearrangement joins TRBV4-3 to TRBJ2-7; 8 bases map to TRBD1. CDR3 length: 16 residues. The germline V gene has CDR1 LGHNA and CDR2 YSLEER. The V and J ends lost 0 bases and 5 bases, in that order; junction bases with no gene match: 9. The CDR3 DNA is TGCGCCAGCAGCCAAGATGGACAGGGTTCCACCAACGAGCAGTACTTC. It is translated as CASSQDGQGSTNEQYF.

The chain links TRBV18 to TRBJ2-2; TRBD2 matches at 9 bases. Germline V CDR1 and CDR2: KGHSH, LQKENI. The CDR3 length is 16 residues. J was trimmed by 0 bases and V by 6 bases; bases with no gene match: 5. As DNA, the CDR3 is TGTGCCAGCTCGACTAGCGGTTCAACGAACACCGGGGAGCTGTTTTTT. Its protein is CASSTSGSTNTGELFF.